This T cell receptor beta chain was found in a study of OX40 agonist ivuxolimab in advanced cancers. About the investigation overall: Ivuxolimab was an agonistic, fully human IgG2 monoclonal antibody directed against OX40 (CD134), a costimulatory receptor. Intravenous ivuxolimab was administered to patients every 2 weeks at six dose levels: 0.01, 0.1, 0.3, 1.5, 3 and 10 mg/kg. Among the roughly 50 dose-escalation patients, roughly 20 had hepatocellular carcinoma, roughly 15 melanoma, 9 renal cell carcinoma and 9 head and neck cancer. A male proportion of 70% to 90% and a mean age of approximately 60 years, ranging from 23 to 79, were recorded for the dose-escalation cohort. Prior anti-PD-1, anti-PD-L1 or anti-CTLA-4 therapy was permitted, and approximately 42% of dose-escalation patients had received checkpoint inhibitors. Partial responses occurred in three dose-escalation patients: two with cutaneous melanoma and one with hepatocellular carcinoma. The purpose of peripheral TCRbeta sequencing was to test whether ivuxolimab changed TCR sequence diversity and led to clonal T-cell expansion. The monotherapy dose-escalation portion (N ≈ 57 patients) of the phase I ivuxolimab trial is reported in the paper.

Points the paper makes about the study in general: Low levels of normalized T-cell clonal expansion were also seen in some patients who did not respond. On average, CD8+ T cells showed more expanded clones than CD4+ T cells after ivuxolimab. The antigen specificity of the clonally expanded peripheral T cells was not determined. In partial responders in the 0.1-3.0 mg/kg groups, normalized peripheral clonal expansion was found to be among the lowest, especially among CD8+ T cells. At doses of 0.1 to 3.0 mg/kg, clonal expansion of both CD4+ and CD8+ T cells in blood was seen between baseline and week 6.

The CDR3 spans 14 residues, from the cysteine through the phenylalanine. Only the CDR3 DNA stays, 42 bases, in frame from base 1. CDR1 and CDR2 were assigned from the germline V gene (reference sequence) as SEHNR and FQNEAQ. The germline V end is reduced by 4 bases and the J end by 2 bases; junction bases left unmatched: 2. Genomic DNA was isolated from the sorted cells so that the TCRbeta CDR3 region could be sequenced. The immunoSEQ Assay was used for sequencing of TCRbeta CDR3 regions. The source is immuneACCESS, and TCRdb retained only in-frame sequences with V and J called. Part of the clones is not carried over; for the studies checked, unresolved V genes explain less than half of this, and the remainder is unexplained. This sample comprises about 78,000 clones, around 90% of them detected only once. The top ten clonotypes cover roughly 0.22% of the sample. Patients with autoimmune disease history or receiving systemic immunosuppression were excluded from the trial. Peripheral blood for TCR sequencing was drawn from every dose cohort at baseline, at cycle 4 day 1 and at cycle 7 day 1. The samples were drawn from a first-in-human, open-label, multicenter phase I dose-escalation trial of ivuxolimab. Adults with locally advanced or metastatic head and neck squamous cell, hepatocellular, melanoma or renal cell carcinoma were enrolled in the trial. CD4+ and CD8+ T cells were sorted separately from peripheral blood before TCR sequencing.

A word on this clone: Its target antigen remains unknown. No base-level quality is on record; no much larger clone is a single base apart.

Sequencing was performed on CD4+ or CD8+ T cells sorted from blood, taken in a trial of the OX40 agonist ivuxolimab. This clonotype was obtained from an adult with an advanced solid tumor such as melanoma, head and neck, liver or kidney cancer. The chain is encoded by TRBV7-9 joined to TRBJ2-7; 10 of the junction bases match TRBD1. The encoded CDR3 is CASSSTGGAYEQYF. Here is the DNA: TGTGCCAGCAGCTCGACAGGGGGCGCCTACGAGCAGTACTTC.